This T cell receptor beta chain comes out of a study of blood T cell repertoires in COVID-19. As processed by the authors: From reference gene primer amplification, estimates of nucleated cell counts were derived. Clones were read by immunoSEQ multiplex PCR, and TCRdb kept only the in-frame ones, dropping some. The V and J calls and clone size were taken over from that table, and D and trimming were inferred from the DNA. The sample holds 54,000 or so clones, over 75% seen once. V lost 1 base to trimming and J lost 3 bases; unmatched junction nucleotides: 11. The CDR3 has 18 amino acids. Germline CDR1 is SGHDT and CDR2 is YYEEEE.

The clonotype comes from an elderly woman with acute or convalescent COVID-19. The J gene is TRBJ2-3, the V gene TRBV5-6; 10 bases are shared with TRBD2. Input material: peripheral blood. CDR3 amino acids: CASSLLASGGPGTDTQYF. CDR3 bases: TGTGCCAGCAGCTTGTTGGCTAGCGGGGGCCCGGGGACAGATACGCAGTATTTT.